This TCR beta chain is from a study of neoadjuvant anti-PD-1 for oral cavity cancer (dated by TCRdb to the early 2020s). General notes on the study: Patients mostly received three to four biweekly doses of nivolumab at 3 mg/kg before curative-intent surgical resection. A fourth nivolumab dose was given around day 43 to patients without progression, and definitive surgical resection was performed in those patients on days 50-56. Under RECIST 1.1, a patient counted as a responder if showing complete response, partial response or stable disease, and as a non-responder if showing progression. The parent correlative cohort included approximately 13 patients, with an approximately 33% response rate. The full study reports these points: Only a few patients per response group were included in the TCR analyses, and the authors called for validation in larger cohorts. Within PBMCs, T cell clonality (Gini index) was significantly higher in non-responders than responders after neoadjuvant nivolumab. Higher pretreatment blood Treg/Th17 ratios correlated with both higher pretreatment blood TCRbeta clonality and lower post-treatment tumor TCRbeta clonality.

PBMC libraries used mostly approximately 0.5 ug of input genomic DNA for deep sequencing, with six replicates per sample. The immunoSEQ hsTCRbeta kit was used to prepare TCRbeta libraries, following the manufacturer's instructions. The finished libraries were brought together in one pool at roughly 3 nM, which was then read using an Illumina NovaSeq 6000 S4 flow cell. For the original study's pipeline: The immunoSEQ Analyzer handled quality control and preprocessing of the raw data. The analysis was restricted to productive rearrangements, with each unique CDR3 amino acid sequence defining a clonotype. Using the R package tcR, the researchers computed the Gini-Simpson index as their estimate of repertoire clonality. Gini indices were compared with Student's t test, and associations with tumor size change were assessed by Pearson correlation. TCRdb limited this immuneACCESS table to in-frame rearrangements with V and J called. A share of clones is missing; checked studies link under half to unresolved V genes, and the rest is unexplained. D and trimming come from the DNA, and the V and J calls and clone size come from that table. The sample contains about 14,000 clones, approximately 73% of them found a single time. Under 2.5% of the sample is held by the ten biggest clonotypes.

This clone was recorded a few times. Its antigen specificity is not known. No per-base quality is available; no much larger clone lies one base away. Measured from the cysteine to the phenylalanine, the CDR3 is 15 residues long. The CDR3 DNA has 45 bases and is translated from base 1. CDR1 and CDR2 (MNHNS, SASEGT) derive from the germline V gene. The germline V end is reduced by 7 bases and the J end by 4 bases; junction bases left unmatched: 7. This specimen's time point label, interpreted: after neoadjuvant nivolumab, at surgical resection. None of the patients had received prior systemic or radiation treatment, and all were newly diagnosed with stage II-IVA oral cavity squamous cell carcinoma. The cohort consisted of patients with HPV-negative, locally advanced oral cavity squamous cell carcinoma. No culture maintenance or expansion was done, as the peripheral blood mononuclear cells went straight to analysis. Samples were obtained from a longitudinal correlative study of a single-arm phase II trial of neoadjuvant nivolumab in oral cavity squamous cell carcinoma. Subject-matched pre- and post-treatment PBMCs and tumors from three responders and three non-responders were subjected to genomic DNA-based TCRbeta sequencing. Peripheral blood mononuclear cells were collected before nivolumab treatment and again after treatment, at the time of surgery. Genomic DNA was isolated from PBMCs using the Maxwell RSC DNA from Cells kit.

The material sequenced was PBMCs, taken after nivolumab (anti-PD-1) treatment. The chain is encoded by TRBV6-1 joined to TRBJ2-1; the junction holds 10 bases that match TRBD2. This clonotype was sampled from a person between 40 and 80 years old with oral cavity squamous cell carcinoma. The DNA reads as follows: TGTGCCAGCACATTAGAGCGGGGGGGATACAATGAGCAGTTCTTC. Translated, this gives CASTLERGGYNEQFF.